The 8 T cell receptor beta chains listed next were all sequenced from one sample in a study of cytomegalovirus exposure and HLA in healthy donors. PCR used 60 Vbeta primers and 13 Jbeta primers. Clones were read by immunoSEQ multiplex PCR, and TCRdb kept only the in-frame ones, dropping some. The sample holds about 140,000 clones; over 75% are singletons and the top ten take 2% to 3%. What was sequenced was PBMCs. The receptors stem from a man over 45 in good health and CMV-seronegative.

The chain links TRBV28 to TRBJ1-2, with TRBD1 identical over 9 bases. This CDR3 has 15 amino acids. Germline CDR1 MDHEN, CDR2 SYDVKM. J was trimmed by 7 bases and V by 3 bases; bases with no gene match: 9. Here the CDR3 DNA reads TGTGCCAGCAGTTTTAGGGACAGGGAATTCAGTGGCTACACCTTC. Translation gives CASSFRDREFSGYTF.

The chain links TRBV29-1 to TRBJ1-2; D call uncertain. Germline V gives CDR1 SQVTM, CDR2 ANQGSEA. CDR3 length: 13 residues. V was trimmed by 2 bases and J by 1 base, leaving 8 bases between them. CDR3 sequence: CSVELAHNYGYTF. CDR3 coding DNA: TGCAGCGTTGAACTGGCACATAACTATGGCTACACCTTC.

The V and J genes are TRBV5-1 and TRBJ1-2, with 9 bases fitting TRBD1. V gave up 4 bases and J gave up 6 bases; unmatched junction bases: 13. In germline, CDR1 is SGHRS, CDR2 YFSETQ. CDR3 length: 16 amino acids. The CDR3 region has the DNA TGCGCCAGCAGCACACGTCCCGGGACAGGGAGGAATGGCTACACCTTC. Translated: CASSTRPGTGRNGYTF.

The genes are TRBV5-1 and TRBJ2-7; 8 nucleotides align to TRBD1. Germline CDR1 SGHRS, CDR2 YFSETQ. The CDR3 runs 13 residues. V lost 4 bases, J lost 12 bases, and 12 bases stayed unmatched. In DNA form, the CDR3 reads TGCGCCAGCAGCACCGACTGGACAGGGTTTCTGTACTTC. Protein product: CASSTDWTGFLYF. Full variable domain (missing parts from reference TRBV5-1 and TRBJ2-7): KAGVTQTPRYLIKTRGQQVTLSCSPISGHRSVSWYQQTPGQGLQFLFEYFSETQRNKGNFPGRFSGRQFSNSRSEMNVSTLELGDSALYLCASSTDWTGFLYFGPGTRLTVT.

The chain is built from TRBV5-6 and TRBJ2-7, with no clear D. V was trimmed by 0 bases and J by 9 bases, leaving 13 bases between them. CDR3 length: 13 amino acids. Germline V gene sequence: CDR1 SGHDT, CDR2 YYEEEE. The CDR3 spells CASSLGSVVGQYF. The CDR3 coding sequence is TGTGCCAGCAGCTTGGGCAGCGTCGTCGGGCAGTACTTC. Complete variable domain (other parts from reference TRBV5-6 and TRBJ2-7): DAGVTQSPTHLIKTRGQQVTLRCSPKSGHDTVSWYQQALGQGPQFIFQYYEEEERQRGNFPDRFSGHQFPNYSSELNVNALLLGDSALYLCASSLGSVVGQYFGPGTRLTVT.

This clone was seen only once. This chain joins TRBV5-1 and TRBJ2-2; a possible D gene is TRBD2 (5 bases). The CDR3 covers 16 residues. Germline V gene lookup returns CDR1 SGHRS and CDR2 YFSETQ. Trimming cost V 6 bases and J 4 bases, with 19 bases left between them. The CDR3, as DNA: TGCGCCAGCAAATCCACGGCCACCCGGGGCACCGGGGAGCTGTTTTTT. It encodes CASKSTATRGTGELFF.

The rearrangement uses TRBV6-5 and TRBJ1-5; 10 bases agree with TRBD1. The CDR3 spans 12 residues. V lost 9 bases, J lost 6 bases, and 2 bases stayed unmatched. The germline gives CDR1 MNHEY, CDR2 SVGAGI. CDR3 nucleotides: TGTGCCAGTCGGACAGGGGGTCAGCCCCAGCATTTT. As protein: CASRTGGQPQHF.

This clone has a handful of counts. V gene TRBV28 combines with J gene TRBJ1-4; D unresolved. The CDR3 totals 11 residues. V gave up 6 bases and J gave up 7 bases, with 6 bases separating them. Germline V CDR1 and CDR2: MDHEN, SYDVKM. Here the CDR3 reads CASSELEKLFF. DNA for the CDR3: TGTGCCAGCAGCGAACTTGAAAAACTGTTTTTT.